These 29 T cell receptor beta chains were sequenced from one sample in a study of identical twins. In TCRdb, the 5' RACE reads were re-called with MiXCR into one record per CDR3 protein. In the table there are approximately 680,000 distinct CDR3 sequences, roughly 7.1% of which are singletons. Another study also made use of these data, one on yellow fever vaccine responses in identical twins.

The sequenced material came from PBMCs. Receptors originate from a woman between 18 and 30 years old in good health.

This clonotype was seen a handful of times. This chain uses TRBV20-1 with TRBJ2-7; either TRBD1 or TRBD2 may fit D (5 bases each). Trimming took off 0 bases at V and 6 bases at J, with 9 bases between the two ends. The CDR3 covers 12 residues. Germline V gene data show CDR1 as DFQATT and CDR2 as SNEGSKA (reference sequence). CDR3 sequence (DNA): TGCAGTGCTAGAGATCTGGGGGTCGAGCAGTACTTC. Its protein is CSARDLGVEQYF.

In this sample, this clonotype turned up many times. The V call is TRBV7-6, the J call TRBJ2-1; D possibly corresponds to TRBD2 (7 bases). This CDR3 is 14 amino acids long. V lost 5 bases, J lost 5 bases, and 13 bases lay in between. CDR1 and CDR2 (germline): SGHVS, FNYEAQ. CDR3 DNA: TGTGCCAGCAGCAGGGGGAGGGGAAACAATGAGCAGTTCTTC. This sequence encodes CASSRGRGNNEQFF.

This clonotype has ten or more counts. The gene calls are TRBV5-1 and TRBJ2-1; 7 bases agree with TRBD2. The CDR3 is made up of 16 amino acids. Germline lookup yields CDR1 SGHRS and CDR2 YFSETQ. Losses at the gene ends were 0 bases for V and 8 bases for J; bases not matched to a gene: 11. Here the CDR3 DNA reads TGCGCCAGCAGCTTGGTTTCGGGGGGAAGGTTTGATGAGCAGTTCTTC. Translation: CASSLVSGGRFDEQFF.

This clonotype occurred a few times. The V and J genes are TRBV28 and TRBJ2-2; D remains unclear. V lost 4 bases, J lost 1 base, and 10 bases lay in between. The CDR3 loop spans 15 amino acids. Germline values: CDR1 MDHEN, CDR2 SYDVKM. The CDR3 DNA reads TGTGCCAGCAGTTCCCCCCACCGGAACACCGGGGAGCTGTTTTTT. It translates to CASSSPHRNTGELFF.

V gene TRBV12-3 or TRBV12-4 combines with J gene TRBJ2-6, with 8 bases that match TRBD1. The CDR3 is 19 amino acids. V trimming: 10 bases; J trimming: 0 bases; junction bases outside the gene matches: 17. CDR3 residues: CAIQGQGVRGSSGANVLTF. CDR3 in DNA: TGTGCCATCCAAGGACAGGGCGTTCGGGGAAGCTCTGGGGCCAACGTCCTGACTTTC.

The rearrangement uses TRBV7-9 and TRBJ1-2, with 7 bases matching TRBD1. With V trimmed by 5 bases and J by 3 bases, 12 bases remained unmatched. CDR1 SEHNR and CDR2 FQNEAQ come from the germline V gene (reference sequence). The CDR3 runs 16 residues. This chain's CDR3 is CASSLPLWTGDYGYTF. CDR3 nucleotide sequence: TGTGCCAGCAGCCTCCCCCTTTGGACAGGAGACTATGGCTACACCTTC.

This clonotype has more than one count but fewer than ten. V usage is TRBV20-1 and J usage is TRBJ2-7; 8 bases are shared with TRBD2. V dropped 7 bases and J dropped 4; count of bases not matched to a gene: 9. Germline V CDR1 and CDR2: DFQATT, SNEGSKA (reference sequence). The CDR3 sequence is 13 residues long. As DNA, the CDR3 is TGCAGTGTTAAGCGGGCGGGAGGTTACGAGCAGTACTTC. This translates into CSVKRAGGYEQYF.

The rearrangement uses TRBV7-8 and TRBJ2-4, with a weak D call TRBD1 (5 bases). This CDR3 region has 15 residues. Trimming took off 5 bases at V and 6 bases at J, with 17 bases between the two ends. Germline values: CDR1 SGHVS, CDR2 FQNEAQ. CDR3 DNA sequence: TGTGCCAGCAGCCCGTGGTCAGGGAACACAAACATTCAGTACTTC. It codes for CASSPWSGNTNIQYF.

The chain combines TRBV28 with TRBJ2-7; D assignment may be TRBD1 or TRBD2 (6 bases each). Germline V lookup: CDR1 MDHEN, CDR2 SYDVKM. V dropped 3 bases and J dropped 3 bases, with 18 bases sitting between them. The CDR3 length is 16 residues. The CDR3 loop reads CASSFPDYGGLYEQYV. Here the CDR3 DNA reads TGTGCCAGCAGTTTCCCGGACTACGGGGGCCTCTACGAGCAGTACGTC.

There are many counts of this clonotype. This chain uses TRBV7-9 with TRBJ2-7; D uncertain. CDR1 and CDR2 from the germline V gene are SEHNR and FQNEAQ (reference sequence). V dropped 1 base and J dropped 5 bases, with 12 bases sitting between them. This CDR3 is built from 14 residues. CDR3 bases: TGTGCCAGCAGCTTAGTACGCACGGTCGACGAGCAGTACTTC. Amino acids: CASSLVRTVDEQYF.

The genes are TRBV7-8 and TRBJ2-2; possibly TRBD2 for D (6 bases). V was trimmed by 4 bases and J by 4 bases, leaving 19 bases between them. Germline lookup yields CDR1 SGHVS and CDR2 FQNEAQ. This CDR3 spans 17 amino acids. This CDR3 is CASSSKLGGTGTGELFF. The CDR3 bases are TGTGCCAGCAGCTCTAAGCTCGGCGGGACTGGCACCGGGGAGCTGTTTTTT. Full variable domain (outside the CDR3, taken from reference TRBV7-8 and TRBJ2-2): GAGVSQSPRYKVAKRGQDVALRCDPISGHVSLFWYQQALGQGPEFLTYFQNEAQLDKSGLPSDRFFAERPEGSVSTLKIQRTQQEDSAVYLCASSSKLGGTGTGELFFGEGSRLTVL.

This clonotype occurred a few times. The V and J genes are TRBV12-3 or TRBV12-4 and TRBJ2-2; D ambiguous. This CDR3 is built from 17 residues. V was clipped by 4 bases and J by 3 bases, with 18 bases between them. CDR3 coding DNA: TGTGCCAGCAGTTACTTCGCTTTACGCAGCGACACCGGGGAGCTGTTTTTT. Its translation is CASSYFALRSDTGELFF.

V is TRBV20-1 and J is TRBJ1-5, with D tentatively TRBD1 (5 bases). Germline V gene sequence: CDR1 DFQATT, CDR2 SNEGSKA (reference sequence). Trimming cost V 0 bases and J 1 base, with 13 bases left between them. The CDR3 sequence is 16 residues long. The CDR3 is CSARDERGRSNQPQHF. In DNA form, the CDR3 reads TGCAGTGCTAGAGATGAGAGGGGCCGGAGCAATCAGCCCCAGCATTTT.

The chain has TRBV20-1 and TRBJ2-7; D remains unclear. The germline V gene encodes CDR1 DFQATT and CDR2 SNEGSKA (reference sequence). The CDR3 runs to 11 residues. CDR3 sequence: CSATGSFEQYV. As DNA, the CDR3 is TGCAGTGCTACGGGTTCCTTCGAGCAGTACGTC.

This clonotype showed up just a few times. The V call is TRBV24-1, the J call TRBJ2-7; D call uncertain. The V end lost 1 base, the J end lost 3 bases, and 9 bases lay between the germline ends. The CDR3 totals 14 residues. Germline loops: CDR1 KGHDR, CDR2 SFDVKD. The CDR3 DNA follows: TGTGCCACCAGTGATTTTAACAGACTCTACGAGCAGTACGTC. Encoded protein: CATSDFNRLYEQYV.

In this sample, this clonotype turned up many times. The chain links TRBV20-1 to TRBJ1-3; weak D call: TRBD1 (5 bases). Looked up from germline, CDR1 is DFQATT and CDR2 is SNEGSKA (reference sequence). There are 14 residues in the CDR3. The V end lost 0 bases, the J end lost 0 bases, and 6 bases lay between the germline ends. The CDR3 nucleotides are TGCAGTGCTAGAGAGGGGGACTCTGGAAACACCATATATTTT. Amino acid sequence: CSAREGDSGNTIYF.

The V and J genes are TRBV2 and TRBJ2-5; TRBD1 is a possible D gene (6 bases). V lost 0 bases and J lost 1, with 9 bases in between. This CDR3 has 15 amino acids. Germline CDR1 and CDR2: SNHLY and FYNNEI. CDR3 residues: CASSEAGTSQETQYF. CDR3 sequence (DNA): TGTGCCAGCAGTGAAGCGGGGACATCCCAAGAGACCCAGTACTTC.

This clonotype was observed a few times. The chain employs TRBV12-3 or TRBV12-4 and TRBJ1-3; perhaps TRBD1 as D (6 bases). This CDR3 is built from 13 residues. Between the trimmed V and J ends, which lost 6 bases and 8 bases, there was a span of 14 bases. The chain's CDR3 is CASRVQGGHTIYF. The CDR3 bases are TGTGCCAGCAGGGTACAGGGCGGGCACACCATATATTTT.

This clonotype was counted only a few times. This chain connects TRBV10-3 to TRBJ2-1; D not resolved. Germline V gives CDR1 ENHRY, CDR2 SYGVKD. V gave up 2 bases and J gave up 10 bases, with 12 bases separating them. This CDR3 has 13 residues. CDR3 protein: CAISETFISEQFF. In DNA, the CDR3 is TGTGCCATCAGTGAGACCTTTATATCGGAGCAGTTCTTC.

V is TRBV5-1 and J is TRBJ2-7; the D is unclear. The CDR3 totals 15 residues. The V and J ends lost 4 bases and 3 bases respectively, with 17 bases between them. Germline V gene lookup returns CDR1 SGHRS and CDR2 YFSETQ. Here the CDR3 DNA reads TGCGCCAGCAGCGGAACCGACACCGCCAACTACGAGCAGTACTTC. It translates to CASSGTDTANYEQYF.

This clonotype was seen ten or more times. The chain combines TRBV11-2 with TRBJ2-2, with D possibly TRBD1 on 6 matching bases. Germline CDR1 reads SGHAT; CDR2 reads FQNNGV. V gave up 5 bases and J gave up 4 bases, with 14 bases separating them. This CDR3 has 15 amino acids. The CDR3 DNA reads TGTGCCAGCAGCAATGCAGGGGCGGGCACCGGGGAGCTGTTTTTT. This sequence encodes CASSNAGAGTGELFF.

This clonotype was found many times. The CDR3 here is CSVKGQAYGNTIYF. For the CDR3, the DNA is TGCAGCGTAAAAGGACAGGCATACGGAAACACCATATATTTT. V and J are TRBV29-1 and TRBJ1-3; 7 bases agree with TRBD1. J was trimmed by 4 bases and V by 6 bases; bases with no gene match: 9. Germline loops: CDR1 SQVTM, CDR2 ANQGSEA. The length of the CDR3 is 14 residues. The whole variable domain, filled in from reference TRBV29-1 and TRBJ1-3, reads SAVISQKPSRDICQRGTSLTIQCQVDSQVTMMFWYRQQPGQSLTLIATANQGSEATYESGFVIDKFPISRPNLTFSTLTVSNMSPEDSSIYLCSVKGQAYGNTIYFGEGSWLTVV.

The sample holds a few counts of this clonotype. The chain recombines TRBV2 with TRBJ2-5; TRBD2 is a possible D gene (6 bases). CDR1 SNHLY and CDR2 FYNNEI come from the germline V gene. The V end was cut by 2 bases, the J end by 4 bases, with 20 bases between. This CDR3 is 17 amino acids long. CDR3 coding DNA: TGTGCCAGCAGTGAACCGGGGGACCCTTGGGCACTAGAGACCCAGTACTTC. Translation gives CASSEPGDPWALETQYF.

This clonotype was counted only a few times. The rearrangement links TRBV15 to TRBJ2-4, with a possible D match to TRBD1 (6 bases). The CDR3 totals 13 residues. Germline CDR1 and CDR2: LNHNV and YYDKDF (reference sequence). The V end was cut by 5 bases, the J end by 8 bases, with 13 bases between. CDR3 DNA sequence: TGTGCCACCAGCCTCCAGGGGCGGGACATTCAGTACTTC. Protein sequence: CATSLQGRDIQYF.

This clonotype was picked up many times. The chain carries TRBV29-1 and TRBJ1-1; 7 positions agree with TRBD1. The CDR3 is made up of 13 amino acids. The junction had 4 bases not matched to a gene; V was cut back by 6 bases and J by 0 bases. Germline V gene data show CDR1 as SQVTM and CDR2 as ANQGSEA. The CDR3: CSVGQTLNTEAFF. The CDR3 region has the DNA TGCAGCGTGGGACAGACCTTGAACACTGAAGCTTTCTTT.

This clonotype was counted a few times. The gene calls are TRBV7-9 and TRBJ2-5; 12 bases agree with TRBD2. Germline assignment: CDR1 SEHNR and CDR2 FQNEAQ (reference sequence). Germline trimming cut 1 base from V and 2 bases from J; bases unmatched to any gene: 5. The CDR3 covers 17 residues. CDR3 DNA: TGTGCCAGCAGCTTAGGGACTAGCGGGGCAATTCAAGAGACCCAGTACTTC. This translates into CASSLGTSGAIQETQYF.

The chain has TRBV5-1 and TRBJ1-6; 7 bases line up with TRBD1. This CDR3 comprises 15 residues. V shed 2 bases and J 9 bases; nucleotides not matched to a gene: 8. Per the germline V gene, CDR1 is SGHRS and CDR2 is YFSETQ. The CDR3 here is CASSFDRDSGSPLHF. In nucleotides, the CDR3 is TGCGCCAGCAGCTTTGACCGGGACAGCGGTTCACCCCTCCACTTT.

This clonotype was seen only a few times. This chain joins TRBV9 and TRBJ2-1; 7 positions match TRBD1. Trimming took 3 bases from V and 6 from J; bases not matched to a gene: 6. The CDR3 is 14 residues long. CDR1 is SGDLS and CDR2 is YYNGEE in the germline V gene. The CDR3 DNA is TGTGCCAGCAGCGCCCGGGACAGAGGCAATGAGCAGTTCTTC. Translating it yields CASSARDRGNEQFF.

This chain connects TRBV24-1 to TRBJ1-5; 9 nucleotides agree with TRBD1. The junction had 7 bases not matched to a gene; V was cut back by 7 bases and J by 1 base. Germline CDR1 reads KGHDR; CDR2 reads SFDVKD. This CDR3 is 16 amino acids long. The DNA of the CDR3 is TGTGCCACCAGCCTCCTCGGACAGGGGAGCAATCAGCCCCAGCATTTT. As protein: CATSLLGQGSNQPQHF.